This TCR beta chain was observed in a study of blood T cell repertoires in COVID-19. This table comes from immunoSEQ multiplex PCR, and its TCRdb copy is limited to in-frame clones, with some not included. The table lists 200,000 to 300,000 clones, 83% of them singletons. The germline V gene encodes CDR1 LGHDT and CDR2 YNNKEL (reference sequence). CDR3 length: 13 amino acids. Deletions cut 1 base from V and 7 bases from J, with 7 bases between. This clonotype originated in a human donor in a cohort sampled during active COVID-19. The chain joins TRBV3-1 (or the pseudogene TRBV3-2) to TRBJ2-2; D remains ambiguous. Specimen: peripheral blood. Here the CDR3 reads CASSQGSVGELFF. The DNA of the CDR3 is TGTGCCAGCAGCCAAGGGAGTGTCGGGGAGCTGTTTTTT.